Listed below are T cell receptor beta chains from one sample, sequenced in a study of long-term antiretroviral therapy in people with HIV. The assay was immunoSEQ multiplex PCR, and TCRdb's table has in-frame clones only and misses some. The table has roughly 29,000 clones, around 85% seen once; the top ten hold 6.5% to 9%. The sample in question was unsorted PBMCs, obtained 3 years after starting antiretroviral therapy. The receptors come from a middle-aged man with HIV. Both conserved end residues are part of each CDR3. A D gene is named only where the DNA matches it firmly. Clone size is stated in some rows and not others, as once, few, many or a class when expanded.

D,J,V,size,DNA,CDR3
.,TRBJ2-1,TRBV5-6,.,TGTGCCAGCAGCTTCTACCATACCATTGGGGTTTCAAGTGAGCAGTTCTTC,CASSFYHTIGVSSEQFF
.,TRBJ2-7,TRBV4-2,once,TGTGCCAGCAGCCAAGCCAGTTCTACCCGCTCCTACGAGCAGTACTTC,CASSQASSTRSYEQYF
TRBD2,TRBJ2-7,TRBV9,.,TGTGCCAGCAGCGTAGGAGCGGGAGGGTACGAGCAGTACTTC,CASSVGAGGYEQYF
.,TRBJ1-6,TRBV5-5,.,TGTGCCAGCAGCTTCTGGCAGGGAGGATCACCCCTCCACTTT,CASSFWQGGSPLHF
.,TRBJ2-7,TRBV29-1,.,TGCAGCGGGGGGGACAAAACCTACGAGCAGTACTTC,CSGGDKTYEQYF
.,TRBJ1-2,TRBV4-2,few,TGTGCCAGCAGCCAAGGAGGGGGTAGCTATGGCTACACCTTC,CASSQGGGSYGYTF
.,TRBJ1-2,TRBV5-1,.,TGCGCCAGCAGCTTGGGGGACAACCTGGCTAGCTATGGCTACACCTTC,CASSLGDNLASYGYTF
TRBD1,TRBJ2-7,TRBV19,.,TGTGCCAGTAGTGCGGGACAGGGCGGCTACGAGCAGTACTTC,CASSAGQGGYEQYF
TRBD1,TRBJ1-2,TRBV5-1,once,TGCGCCAGCAGGGGGCCCGGTGCCAGGGGGAATTATGGCTACACCTTC,CASRGPGARGNYGYTF
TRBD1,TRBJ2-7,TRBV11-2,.,TGTGCCAGCAGCCTACCCGGGACAGGGGCCGAGCAGTACTTC,CASSLPGTGAEQYF
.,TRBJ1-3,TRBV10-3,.,TGTGCCATCAGTGAGTCAAGAACAGCTGGAAACACCATATATTTT,CAISESRTAGNTIYF
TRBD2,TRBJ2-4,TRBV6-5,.,TGTGCCAGCAGTCTAGCGGGAGCCAAAAACATTCAGTACTTC,CASSLAGAKNIQYF
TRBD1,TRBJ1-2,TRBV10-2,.,TGCGCCAGCAGTGAGTCCGCAGGGGGCCCTACCCCTATCTACACCTTC,CASSESAGGPTPIYTF
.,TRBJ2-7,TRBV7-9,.,TGTGCCAGCAGCCCACCAAGGACACGGACTGACGAGCAGTACTTC,CASSPPRTRTDEQYF
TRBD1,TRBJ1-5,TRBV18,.,TGTGCCAGCTCACCTACAGGGGAGCAGCCCCAGCATTTT,CASSPTGEQPQHF
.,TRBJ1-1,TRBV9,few,TGTGCCAGCAGCCCCCACCTCAACTTGAACACTGAAGCTTTCTTT,CASSPHLNLNTEAFF
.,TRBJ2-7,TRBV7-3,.,TGTGCCAGCAGCTTAAACCCGGGCTACGAGCAGTACTTC,CASSLNPGYEQYF
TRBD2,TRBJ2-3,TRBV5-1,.,TGCGCCAGCAGCCCGGGACTAGCGGGCGCCCCTAGCACAGATACGCAGTATTTT,CASSPGLAGAPSTDTQYF
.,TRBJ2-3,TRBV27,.,TGTGCCAGCAGTCTTGACCGACCATCTAGAGGAGGCACAGATACGCAGTATTTT,CASSLDRPSRGGTDTQYF
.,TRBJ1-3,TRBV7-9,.,TGTGCCAGCAGCTTTGACCGGGACCTAGATTTT,CASSFDRDLDF
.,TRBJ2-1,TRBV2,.,TGTGCCAGCAGTGGGCTCAGCTCCTACAATGAGCAGTTCTTC,CASSGLSSYNEQFF
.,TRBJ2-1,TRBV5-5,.,TGTGCCAGCAGCTTTTGGACCTACAATGAGCAGTTCTTC,CASSFWTYNEQFF
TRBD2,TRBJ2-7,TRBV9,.,TGTGCCAGCAGCGCCGAACTAGCGGGAGTTTACGAGCAGTACTTC,CASSAELAGVYEQYF
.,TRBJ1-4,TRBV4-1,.,TGCGCCAGCAGCCAAGAGTGGGGGGCCGGGGATGAAAAACTGTTTTTT,CASSQEWGAGDEKLFF
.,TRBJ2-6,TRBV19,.,TGTGCCAGTAGTAGAGACAGCTTCAAAGGCCTCTCTGGGGCCAACGTCCTGACTTTC,CASSRDSFKGLSGANVLTF
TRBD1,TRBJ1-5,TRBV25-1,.,TGTGCCAGCAGCGGCCCGGGACAGGTTAGCAATCAGCCCCAGCATTTT,CASSGPGQVSNQPQHF
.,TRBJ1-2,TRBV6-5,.,TGTGCCAGCACTCGGACTGCCCTGGGCTATGGCTACACCTTC,CASTRTALGYGYTF
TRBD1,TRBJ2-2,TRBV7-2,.,TGTGCCAGCAGCTTAGAACAGGGGGCCGGGGAGCTGTTTTTT,CASSLEQGAGELFF
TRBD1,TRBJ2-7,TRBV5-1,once,TGCGCCAGCAGCTGGAGCACAGGGGCCGAGCAGTACTTC,CASSWSTGAEQYF
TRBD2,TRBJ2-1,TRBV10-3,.,TGTGCCATCAGCTACGGACTAGCGGGAGATGGGCACAATGAGCAGTTCTTC,CAISYGLAGDGHNEQFF
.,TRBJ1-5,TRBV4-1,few,TGCGCCAGCAGCCCCCTAGACAATCAGCCCCAGCATTTT,CASSPLDNQPQHF
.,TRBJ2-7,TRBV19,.,TGTGCCAGTAGTATGGGTACGGGGCCATCCTACGAGCAGTACTTC,CASSMGTGPSYEQYF
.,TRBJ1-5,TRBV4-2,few,TGTGCCAGCAGCCAAGATCGGGGAGGGGCTGGGAATCAGCCCCAGCATTTT,CASSQDRGGAGNQPQHF
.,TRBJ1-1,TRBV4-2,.,TGTGCCAGCAGCCAAGCGGATCCGAACACTGAAGCTTTCTTT,CASSQADPNTEAFF
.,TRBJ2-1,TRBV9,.,TGTGCCAGCAGCGTAGATAACCGTTACAATGAGCAGTTCTTC,CASSVDNRYNEQFF
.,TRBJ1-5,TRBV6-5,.,TGTGCCAGCAGTTACAGCAGCTATAGCAATCAGCCCCAGCATTTT,CASSYSSYSNQPQHF
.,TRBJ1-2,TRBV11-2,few,TGTGCCAGCAGCTTAATCGACGGGAACTATGGCTACACCTTC,CASSLIDGNYGYTF
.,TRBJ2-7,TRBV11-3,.,TGTGCCAGCAGCTTAGCTGTGAGCCACGAGCAGTACTTC,CASSLAVSHEQYF
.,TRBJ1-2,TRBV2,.,TGTGCCAGCAGAGACTTTCGGACAGCATATGGCTACACCTTC,CASRDFRTAYGYTF
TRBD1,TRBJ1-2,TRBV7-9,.,TGTGCCAGCAGCTTAGGGACAGGAACCTATGGCTACACCTTC,CASSLGTGTYGYTF
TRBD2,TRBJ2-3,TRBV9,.,TGTGCCAGCAGCGTAGATAGCGGGAGGAACACAGATACGCAGTATTTT,CASSVDSGRNTDTQYF
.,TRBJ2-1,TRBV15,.,TGTGCCACCAGCTTAGGGCGGGGAGGTGAGCAGTTCTTC,CATSLGRGGEQFF
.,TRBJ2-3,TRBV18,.,TGTGCCAGCTCACCACCAACAGTTTCATGGGGCACAGATACGCAGTATTTT,CASSPPTVSWGTDTQYF
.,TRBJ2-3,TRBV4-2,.,TGTGCCAGCAGCCAAGAAGTCCCTCAGGGACGATACACAGATACGCAGTATTTT,CASSQEVPQGRYTDTQYF
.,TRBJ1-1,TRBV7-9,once,TGTGCCAGCAGCTTAGTGTATACGGAAGAAGCTTTCTTT,CASSLVYTEEAFF
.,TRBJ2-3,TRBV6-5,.,TGTGCCAGCAGTTACTCGGCAGGGATAGATACGCAGTATTTT,CASSYSAGIDTQYF
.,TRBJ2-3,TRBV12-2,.,TGTGCAAGTCGCCAAAGGTCAGGGGTTTGGACAGATACGCAGTATTTT,CASRQRSGVWTDTQYF
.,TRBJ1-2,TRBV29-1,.,TGCAGCGTTGAGAGGGGCCCCTATGGCTACACCTTC,CSVERGPYGYTF
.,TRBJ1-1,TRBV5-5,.,TGTGCCAGCAGCCGACGGGTGAACACTGAAGCTTTCTTT,CASSRRVNTEAFF